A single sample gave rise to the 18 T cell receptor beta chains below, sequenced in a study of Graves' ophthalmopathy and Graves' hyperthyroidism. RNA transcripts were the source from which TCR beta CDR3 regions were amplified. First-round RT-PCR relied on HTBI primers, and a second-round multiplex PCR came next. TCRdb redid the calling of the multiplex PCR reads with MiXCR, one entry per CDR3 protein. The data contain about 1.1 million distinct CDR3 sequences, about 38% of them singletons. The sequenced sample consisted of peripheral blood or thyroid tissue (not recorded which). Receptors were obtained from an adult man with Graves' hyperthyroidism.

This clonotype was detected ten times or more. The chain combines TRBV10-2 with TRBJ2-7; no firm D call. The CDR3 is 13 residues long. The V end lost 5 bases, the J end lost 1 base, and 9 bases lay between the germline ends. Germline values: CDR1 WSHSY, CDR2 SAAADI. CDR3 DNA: TGCGCCAGCAGTAGCGTACGATCCTACGAGCAGTACTTC. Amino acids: CASSSVRSYEQYF.

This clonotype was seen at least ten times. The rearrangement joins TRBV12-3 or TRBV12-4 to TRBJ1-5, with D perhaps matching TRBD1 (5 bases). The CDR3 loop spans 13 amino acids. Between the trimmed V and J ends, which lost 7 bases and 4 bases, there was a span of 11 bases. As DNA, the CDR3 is TGTGCCAGCACAAAGACAGCTAATCAGCCCCAGCATTTT. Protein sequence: CASTKTANQPQHF.

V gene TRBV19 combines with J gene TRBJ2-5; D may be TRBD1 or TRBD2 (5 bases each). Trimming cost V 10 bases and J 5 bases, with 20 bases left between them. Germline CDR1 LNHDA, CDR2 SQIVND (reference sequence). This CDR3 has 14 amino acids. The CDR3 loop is CATRRDALLETQYF. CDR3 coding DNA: TGTGCCACCCGCCGGGACGCCTTGCTGGAGACCCAGTACTTC. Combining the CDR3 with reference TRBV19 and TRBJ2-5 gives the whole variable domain DGGITQSPKYLFRKEGQNVTLSCEQNLNHDAMYWYRQDPGQGLRLIYYSQIVNDFQKGDIAEGYSVSREKKESFPLTVTSAQKNPTAFYLCATRRDALLETQYFGPGTRLLVL.

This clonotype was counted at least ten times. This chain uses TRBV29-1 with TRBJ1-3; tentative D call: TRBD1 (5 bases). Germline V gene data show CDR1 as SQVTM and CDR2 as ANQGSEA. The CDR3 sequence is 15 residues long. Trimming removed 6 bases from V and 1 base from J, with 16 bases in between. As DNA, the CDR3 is TGCAGCGTCCAAGCGACAGAATTATCTGGAAACACCATATATTTT. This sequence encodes CSVQATELSGNTIYF. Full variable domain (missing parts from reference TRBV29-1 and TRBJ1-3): SAVISQKPSRDICQRGTSLTIQCQVDSQVTMMFWYRQQPGQSLTLIATANQGSEATYESGFVIDKFPISRPNLTFSTLTVSNMSPEDSSIYLCSVQATELSGNTIYFGEGSWLTVV.

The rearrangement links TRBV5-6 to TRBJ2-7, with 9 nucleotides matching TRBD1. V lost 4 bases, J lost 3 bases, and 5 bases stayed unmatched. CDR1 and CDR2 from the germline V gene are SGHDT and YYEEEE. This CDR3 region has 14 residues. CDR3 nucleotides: TGTGCCAGCAGCCGGGGACAGGGATACTACGAGCAGTACTTC. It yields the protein CASSRGQGYYEQYF.

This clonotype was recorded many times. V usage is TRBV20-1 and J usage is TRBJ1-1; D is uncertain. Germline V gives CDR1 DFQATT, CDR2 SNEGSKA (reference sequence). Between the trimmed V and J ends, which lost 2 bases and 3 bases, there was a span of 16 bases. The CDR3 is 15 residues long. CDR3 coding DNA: TGCAGTGCTAGAATCATCCCTCAGGCGGACACTGAAGCTTTCTTT. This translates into CSARIIPQADTEAFF.

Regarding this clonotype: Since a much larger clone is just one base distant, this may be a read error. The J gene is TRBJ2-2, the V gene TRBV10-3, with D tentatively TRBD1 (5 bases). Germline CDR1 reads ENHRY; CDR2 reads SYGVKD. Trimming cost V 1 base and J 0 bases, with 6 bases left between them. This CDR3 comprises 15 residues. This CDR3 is CAISEYRTNTGELFF. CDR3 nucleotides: TGTGCCATCAGTGAGTACAGGACGAACACCGGGGAGCTGTTTTTT.

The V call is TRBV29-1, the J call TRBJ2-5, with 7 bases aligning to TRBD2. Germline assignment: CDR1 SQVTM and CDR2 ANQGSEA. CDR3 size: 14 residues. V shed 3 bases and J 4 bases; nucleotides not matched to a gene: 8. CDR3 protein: CSVDGGRAGETQYF. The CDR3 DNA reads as TGCAGCGTTGATGGTGGGAGGGCTGGAGAGACCCAGTACTTC.

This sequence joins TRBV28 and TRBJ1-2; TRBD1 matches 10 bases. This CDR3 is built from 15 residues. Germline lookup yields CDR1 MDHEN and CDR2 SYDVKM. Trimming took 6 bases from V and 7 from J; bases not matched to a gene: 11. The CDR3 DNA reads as TGTGCCAGCAGCGTTGTCGAGGGACAGGGGTTTGGCTACACCTTC. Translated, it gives CASSVVEGQGFGYTF.

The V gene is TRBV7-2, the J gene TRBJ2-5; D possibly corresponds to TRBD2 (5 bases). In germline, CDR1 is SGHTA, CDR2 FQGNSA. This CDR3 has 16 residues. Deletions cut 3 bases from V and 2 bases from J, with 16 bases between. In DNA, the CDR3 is TGTGCCAGCAGCTTGGAGGTAGCGTGTAATCAAGAGACCCAGTACTTC. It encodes CASSLEVACNQETQYF.

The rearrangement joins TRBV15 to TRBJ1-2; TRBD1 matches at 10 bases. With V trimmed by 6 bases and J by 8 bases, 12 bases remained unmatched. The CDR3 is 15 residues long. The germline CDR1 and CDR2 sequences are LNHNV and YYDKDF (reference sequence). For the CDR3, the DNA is TGTGCCACCAGGACAGGGGGCGGGACAGCTCGCGGCTACACCTTC. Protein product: CATRTGGGTARGYTF.

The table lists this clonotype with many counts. The CDR3 sequence is CASNPTAAVSNQPQHF. The CDR3 coding sequence is TGTGCCAGTAACCCGACAGCAGCAGTTAGCAATCAGCCCCAGCATTTT. The rearrangement joins TRBV19 to TRBJ1-5; the D gene is possibly TRBD1 (5 bases). The CDR3 is made up of 16 amino acids. The germline gives CDR1 LNHDA, CDR2 SQIVND (reference sequence). The ends were cut back, 7 bases at V and 0 bases at J, with 16 bases in the middle.

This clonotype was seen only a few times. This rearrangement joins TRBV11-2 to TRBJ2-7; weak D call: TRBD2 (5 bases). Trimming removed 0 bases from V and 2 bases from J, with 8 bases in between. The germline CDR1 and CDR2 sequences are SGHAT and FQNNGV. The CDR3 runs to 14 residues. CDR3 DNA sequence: TGTGCCAGCAGCTTAGATCTCGGGACCTACGAGCAGTACTTC. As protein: CASSLDLGTYEQYF.

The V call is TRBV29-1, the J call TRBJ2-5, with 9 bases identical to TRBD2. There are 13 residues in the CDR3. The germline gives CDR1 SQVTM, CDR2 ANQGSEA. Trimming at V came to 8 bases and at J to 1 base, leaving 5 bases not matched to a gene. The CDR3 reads CSKLAGFQETQYF. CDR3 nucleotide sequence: TGCAGCAAGCTAGCGGGGTTCCAAGAGACCCAGTACTTC.

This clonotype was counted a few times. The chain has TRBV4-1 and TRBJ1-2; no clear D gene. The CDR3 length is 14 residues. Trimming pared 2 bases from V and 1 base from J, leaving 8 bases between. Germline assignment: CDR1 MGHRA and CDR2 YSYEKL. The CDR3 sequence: CASSQQPVNYGYTF. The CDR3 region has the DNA TGCGCCAGCAGCCAACAACCGGTTAACTATGGCTACACCTTC.

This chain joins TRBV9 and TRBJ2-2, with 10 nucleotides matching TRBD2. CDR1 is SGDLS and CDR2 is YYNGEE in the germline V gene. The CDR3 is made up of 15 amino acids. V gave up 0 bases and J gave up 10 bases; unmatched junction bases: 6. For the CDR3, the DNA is TGTGCCAGCAGCGTAGCTAGCGGGAGTTCCGAGGAGCTGTTTTTT. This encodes CASSVASGSSEELFF.

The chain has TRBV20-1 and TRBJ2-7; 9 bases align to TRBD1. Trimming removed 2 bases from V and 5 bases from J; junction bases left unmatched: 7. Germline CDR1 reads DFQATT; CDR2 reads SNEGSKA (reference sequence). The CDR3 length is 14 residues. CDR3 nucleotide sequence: TGCAGTGCTAGATCGGGACAGGGTGTAAACGAGCAGTACTTC. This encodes CSARSGQGVNEQYF.

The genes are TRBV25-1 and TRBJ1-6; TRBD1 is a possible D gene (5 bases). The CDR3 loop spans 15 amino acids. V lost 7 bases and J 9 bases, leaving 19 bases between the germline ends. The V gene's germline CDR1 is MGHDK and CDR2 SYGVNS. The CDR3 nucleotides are TGTGCCAGCAAGGGGTACGGGTTAGACAGTTCACCCCTCCACTTT. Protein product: CASKGYGLDSSPLHF. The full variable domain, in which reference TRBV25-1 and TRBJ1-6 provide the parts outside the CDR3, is EADIYQTPRYLVIGTGKKITLECSQTMGHDKMYWYQQDPGMELHLIHYSYGVNSTEKGDLSSESTVSRIRTEHFPLTLESARPSHTSQYLCASKGYGLDSSPLHFGNGTRLTVT.